Below are 5 T cell receptor beta chains sequenced from a single sample in a study of kidney transplant recipient with SARS-CoV-2 infection. Each CDR3 protein gets one entry after TCRdb re-called the reads with MiXCR. The repertoire holds under 300,000 distinct CDR3 sequences, with 29% as singletons. Source: a blood sample, taken at baseline and between days 110 and 120 from a kidney transplant recipient. Receptors originate from a male patient aged 25 to 39 who had COVID-19 and was a kidney transplant recipient. Some T cells may have come from the graft donor.

At least ten counts were recorded for this clonotype. This sequence joins TRBV12-3 or TRBV12-4 and TRBJ2-1, with 9 nucleotides matching TRBD2. The CDR3 contains 16 residues. With 2 bases clipped from V and 6 bases from J, the junction kept 8 bases outside the gene matches. CDR3 in amino acids: CASSLSRGGLFNEQFF. For the CDR3, the DNA is TGTGCCAGCAGTTTATCGCGGGGGGGCCTTTTCAATGAGCAGTTCTTC.

This clonotype has just a few counts. One end of the junction varies from germline; a read error may be responsible. The genes are TRBV6-4 and TRBJ2-2; TRBD2 agrees at 11 bases. Germline V gene lookup returns CDR1 MRHNA and CDR2 SNTAGT. The CDR3 is 17 residues long. In nucleotides, the CDR3 is TGTGCCGGCAGTGACTCTGGGACTAGCGGAGACACCGGGGAGCTGTTTTTT. Its protein is CAGSDSGTSGDTGELFF.

This clonotype came up many times. The V and J genes are TRBV27 and TRBJ2-2; 7 bases fit TRBD2. The CDR3 contains 13 residues. The V segment lost 5 bases and the J segment 5 bases; nucleotides outside the gene matches: 2. Germline assignment: CDR1 MNHEY and CDR2 SMNVEV (reference sequence). CDR3 amino acids: CASSGAGTGELFF. The CDR3 nucleotides are TGTGCCAGCAGTGGAGCGGGGACCGGGGAGCTGTTTTTT.

In its sample, this clonotype was seen many times. The gene calls are TRBV11-3 and TRBJ1-2; D ambiguous. CDR1 and CDR2 from the germline V gene are SGHNT and YENEEA. V was trimmed by 5 bases and J by 4 bases, leaving 23 bases between them. The CDR3 is 17 residues long. The CDR3 is CASSSSGDLGKTYGYTF. CDR3 coding DNA: TGTGCCAGCAGCAGTTCCGGCGATCTCGGAAAGACCTATGGCTACACCTTC. The complete variable domain, with remaining parts taken from reference TRBV11-3 and TRBJ1-2, reads EAGVVQSPRYKIIEKKQPVAFWCNPISGHNTLYWYLQNLGQGPELLIRYENEEAVDDSQLPKDRFSAERLKGVDSTLKIQPAELGDSAVYLCASSSSGDLGKTYGYTFGSGTRLTVV.

Concerning this clonotype: This may stem from a read error, because a much larger clone lies one nucleotide away. The rearrangement uses TRBV6-5 and TRBJ1-2; D possibly corresponds to TRBD1 (5 bases). The CDR3 runs to 12 residues. In germline, CDR1 is MNHEY, CDR2 SVGAGI. The CDR3 region has the DNA TGTACCAGCAGTTCCAGGGACTATGGCTACACCTTC. It translates to CTSSSRDYGYTF.